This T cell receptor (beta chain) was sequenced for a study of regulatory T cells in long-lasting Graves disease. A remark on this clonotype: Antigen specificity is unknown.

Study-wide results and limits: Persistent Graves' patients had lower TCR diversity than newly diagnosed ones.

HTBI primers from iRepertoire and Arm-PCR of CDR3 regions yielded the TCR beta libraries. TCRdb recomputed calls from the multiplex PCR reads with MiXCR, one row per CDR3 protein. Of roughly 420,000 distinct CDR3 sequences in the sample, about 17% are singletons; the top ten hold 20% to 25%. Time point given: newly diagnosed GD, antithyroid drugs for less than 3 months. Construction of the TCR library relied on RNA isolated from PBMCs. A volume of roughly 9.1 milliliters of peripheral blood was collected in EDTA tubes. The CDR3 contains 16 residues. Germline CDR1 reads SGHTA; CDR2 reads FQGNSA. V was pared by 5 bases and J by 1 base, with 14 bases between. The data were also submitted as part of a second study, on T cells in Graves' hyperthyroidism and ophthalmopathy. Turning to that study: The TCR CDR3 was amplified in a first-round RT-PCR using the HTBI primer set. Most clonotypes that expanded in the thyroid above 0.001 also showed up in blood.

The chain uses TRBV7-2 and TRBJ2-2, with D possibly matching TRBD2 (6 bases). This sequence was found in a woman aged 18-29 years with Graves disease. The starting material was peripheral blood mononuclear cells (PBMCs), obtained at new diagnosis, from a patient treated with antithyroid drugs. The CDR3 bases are TGTGCCAGCAGCCCTCAAGGCGGGATGAACACCGGGGAGCTGTTTTTT. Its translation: CASSPQGGMNTGELFF.